This T cell receptor beta chain comes out of a study of blood T cell repertoires in COVID-19. Turning to the study itself: T cells, B-cell-depleted T cells, or PBMCs provided the cDNA or gDNA that served as material.

Original data processing: The authors estimated nucleated cell counts from reference gene primer amplification. The repertoire was sequenced with immunoSEQ multiplex PCR; TCRdb's copy has only in-frame clones and lacks some. That table furnishes V, J and clone size, whereas the DNA furnished D and trimming. The table has 60,000 to 85,000 clones, about 82% seen once. CDR1 is LNHNV, CDR2 YYDKDF, per germline (reference sequence). CDR3 size: 15 residues. V lost 4 bases, J lost 1 base, and 13 bases lay in between. The sequenced sample was peripheral blood. This clonotype was obtained from a woman in her sixties or seventies with acute or convalescent COVID-19. The J gene is TRBJ1-1, the V gene TRBV15; D may be TRBD1 (6 bases). The chain's CDR3 is CATSKRDRRNTEAFF. CDR3 nucleotides: TGTGCCACCAGCAAACGAGACAGGAGGAACACTGAAGCTTTCTTT.